This TCR beta chain was identified in a study of blood T cells in healthy people across ages. Notes on this clonotype: Its target is not known.

Sample-barcoded 5' priming and a J-beta primer mix drove a second PCR of 7 to 11 cycles. Paired-end reads containing CDR3 totaled no fewer than 2.5 million for each sample. TCRdb re-called the 5' RACE reads through MiXCR, storing one row per CDR3 protein. The sample comprises fewer than 1,200,000 distinct CDR3 sequences, approximately 25% of which are singletons, and less than 0.75% rests with the top ten. Study-wide points: CMV status of donors was not determined, possibly confounding expanded clonotype changes.

Sample donors were healthy Caucasian individuals that came from Russia, aged roughly 6 to 95. The CDR3 has 11 amino acids. Trimming took 6 bases from V and 4 from J, leaving 9 bases between them. From germline, CDR1 is DFQATT and CDR2 SNEGSKA (reference sequence). This sample was shared with a second study, whose subject was T cells of mothers and their children.

Material: blood. This sequence was found in a girl aged 2-15 years in good health. This chain connects TRBV20-1 to TRBJ1-2, with D unclear. The CDR3 loop is CSAKTGYGYTF. The CDR3, as DNA: TGCAGTGCCAAGACGGGCTATGGCTACACCTTC.